Listed below are T cell receptor beta chains from one sample, sequenced in a study of T-cell memory formation after mild COVID-19. TCRdb called the 5' RACE reads again in MiXCR, with one record for every CDR3 protein. The data show about 500,000 distinct CDR3 sequences, around 21% seen once. Sequences were obtained from PBMCs or a T cell subset sorted from them (not recorded which). The source of these receptors is an adult woman who had mild COVID-19 (a few samples of this study predate the infection). Cell type and time point are not known. Each CDR3 is given with its conserved first and last residue.

v_call: TRBV19
j_call: TRBJ1-1
cdr3_aa: CATSRGRPNTEAFF

v_call: TRBV12-3/TRBV12-4
j_call: TRBJ2-2
cdr3_aa: CASSLLSEIGELFF

v_call: TRBV15
j_call: TRBJ2-6
cdr3_aa: CATSRGRGPLSGANVLTF

v_call: TRBV19
j_call: TRBJ2-1
cdr3_aa: CASRWTSDYNEQFF

v_call: TRBV7-8
j_call: TRBJ2-7
cdr3_aa: CASSLASSGSYEQYF

v_call: TRBV12-3/TRBV12-4
j_call: TRBJ2-1
cdr3_aa: CASRLAGGQNEQFF

v_call: TRBV6-2/TRBV6-3
j_call: TRBJ2-1
cdr3_aa: CASSWGLVVDEQFF

v_call: TRBV18
j_call: TRBJ2-3
cdr3_aa: CAISSEIKDTQYF

v_call: TRBV12-3/TRBV12-4
j_call: TRBJ2-1
cdr3_aa: CASRLGLAGVEEQFF

v_call: TRBV5-1
j_call: TRBJ1-1
cdr3_aa: CASSWTSFNTEAFF

v_call: TRBV5-1
j_call: TRBJ1-3
cdr3_aa: CASSLAAGSGNTIYF

v_call: TRBV5-1
j_call: TRBJ2-1
cdr3_aa: CASSPTTGTEYNEQFF

v_call: TRBV6-2/TRBV6-3
j_call: TRBJ2-7
cdr3_aa: CASSYSKVASYEQYF

v_call: TRBV9
j_call: TRBJ2-3
cdr3_aa: CASSAVLAPTDTQYF

v_call: TRBV6-2/TRBV6-3
j_call: TRBJ2-2
cdr3_aa: CASRLAGDTGELFF

v_call: TRBV6-2/TRBV6-3
j_call: TRBJ2-7
cdr3_aa: CASSSPGRGSLHGYEQYF

v_call: TRBV29-1
j_call: TRBJ1-5
cdr3_aa: CSVELTGVIRNQPQHF

v_call: TRBV5-6
j_call: TRBJ1-4
cdr3_aa: CASSLYPGTGDREKLFF

v_call: TRBV28
j_call: TRBJ2-7
cdr3_aa: CASSLRSGDRAHEQYF

v_call: TRBV5-1
j_call: TRBJ2-7
cdr3_aa: CASSLEAAPLYEQYF

v_call: TRBV5-5
j_call: TRBJ1-1
cdr3_aa: CASSNGGNTEAFF

v_call: TRBV3-1
j_call: TRBJ1-3
cdr3_aa: CASSQDPPPLENTIYF

v_call: TRBV27
j_call: TRBJ2-2
cdr3_aa: CASSGLAGGIRELFF

v_call: TRBV12-3/TRBV12-4
j_call: TRBJ1-1
cdr3_aa: CASITHGGAGTEAFF